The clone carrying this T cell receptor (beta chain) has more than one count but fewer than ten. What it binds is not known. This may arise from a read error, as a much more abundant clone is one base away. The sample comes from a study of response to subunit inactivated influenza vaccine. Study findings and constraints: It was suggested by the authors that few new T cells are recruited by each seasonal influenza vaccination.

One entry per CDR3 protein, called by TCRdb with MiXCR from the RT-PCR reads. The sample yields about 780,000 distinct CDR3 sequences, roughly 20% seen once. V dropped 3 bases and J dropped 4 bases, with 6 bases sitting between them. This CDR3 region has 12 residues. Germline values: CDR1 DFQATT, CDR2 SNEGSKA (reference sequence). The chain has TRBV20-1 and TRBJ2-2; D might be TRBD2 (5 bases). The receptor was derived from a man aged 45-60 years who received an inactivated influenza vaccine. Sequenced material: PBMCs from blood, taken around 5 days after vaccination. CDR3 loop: CSASRGTGELFF. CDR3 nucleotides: TGCAGTGCTAGTCGGGGCACCGGGGAGCTGTTTTTT.